This T cell receptor beta chain is drawn from a study of patients and donors after allogeneic stem cell transplantation. TCRdb recomputed calls from the RT-PCR reads with MiXCR, one row per CDR3 protein. The table includes 920,000 or so distinct CDR3 sequences, around 17% detected once. There are a few counts of this clonotype. The V gene's germline CDR1 is SGHAT and CDR2 FQNNGV. V shed 3 bases, J shed 4 bases, and the junction held 7 bases outside the gene matches. The CDR3 runs to 18 residues. The specimen was blood, either unsorted or a sorted T cell fraction (not recorded which). The receptor's source is a human donor who was either an allogeneic HSCT recipient or a stem cell or donor lymphocyte infusion donor (not recorded which). It is not recorded whose cells these are; they may come from a transplant donor. The chain employs TRBV11-2 and TRBJ2-2; TRBD2 matches at 14 bases. This CDR3 reads CASSFRLAGGPGTGELFF. CDR3 sequence (DNA): TGTGCCAGCAGCTTCCGACTAGCGGGAGGGCCGGGCACCGGGGAGCTGTTTTTT.